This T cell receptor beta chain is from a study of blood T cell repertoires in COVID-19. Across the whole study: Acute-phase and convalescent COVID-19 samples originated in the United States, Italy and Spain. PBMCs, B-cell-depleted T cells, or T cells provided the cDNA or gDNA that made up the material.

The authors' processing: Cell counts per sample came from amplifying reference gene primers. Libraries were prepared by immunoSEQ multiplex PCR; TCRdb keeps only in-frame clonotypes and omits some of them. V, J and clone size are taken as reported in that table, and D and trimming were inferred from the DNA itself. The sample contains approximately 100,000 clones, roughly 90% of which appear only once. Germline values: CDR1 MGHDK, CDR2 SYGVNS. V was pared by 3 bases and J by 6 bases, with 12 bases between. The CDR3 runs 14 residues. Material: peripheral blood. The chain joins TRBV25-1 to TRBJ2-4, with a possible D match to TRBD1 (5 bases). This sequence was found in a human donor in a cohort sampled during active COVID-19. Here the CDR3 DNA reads TGTGCCAGCAGTGATCCCTCTACAGGAAACATTCAGTACTTC. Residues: CASSDPSTGNIQYF.